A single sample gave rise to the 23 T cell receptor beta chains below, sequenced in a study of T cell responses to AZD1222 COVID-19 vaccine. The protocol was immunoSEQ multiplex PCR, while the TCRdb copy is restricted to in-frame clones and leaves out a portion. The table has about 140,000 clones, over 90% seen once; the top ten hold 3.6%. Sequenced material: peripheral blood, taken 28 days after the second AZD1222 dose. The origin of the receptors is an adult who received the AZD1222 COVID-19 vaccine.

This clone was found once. As DNA, the CDR3 is TGCGCCAGCAGTATAGAAATCTTCAATGAGCAGTTCTTC. Translating it yields CASSIEIFNEQFF. V is TRBV4-3 and J is TRBJ2-1, with no clear D. Germline CDR1 and CDR2: LGHNA and YSLEER. Trimming took off 6 bases at V and 6 bases at J, with 12 bases between the two ends. This CDR3 region has 13 residues.

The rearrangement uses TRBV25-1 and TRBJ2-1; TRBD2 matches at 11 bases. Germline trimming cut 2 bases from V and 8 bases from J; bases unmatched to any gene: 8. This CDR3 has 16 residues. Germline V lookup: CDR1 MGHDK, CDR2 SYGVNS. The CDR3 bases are TGTGCCAGCAGTGAAACTAGCGGGAGCCTAAGGCATGAGCAGTTCTTC. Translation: CASSETSGSLRHEQFF.

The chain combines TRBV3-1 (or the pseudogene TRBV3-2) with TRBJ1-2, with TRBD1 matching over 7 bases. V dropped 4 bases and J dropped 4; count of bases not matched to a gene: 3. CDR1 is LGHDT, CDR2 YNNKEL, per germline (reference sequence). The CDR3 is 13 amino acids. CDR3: CASSRRGGYGYTF. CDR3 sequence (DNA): TGTGCCAGCAGCCGCAGGGGGGGCTATGGCTACACCTTC.

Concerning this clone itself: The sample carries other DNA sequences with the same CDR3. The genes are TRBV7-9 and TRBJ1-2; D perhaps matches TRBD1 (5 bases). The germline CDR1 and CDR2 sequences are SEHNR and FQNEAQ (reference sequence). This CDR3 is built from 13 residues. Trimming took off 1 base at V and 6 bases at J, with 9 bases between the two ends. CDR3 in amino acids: CASSLGGRDGYTF. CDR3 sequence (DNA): TGTGCCAGCAGCTTAGGGGGACGGGATGGCTACACCTTC.

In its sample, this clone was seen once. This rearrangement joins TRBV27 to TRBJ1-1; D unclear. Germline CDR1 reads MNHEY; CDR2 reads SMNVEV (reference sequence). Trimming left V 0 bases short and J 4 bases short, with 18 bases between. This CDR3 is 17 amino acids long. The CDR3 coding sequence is TGTGCCAGCAGTTTATCATCAGTGCTCCTGGTGGGCACTGAAGCTTTCTTT. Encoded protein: CASSLSSVLLVGTEAFF.

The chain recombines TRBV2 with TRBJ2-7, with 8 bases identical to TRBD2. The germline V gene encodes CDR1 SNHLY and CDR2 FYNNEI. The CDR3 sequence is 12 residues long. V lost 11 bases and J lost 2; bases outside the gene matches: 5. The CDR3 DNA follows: TGTGCCTCCGGGGGGGGCACCTACGAGCAGTACTTC. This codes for CASGGGTYEQYF.

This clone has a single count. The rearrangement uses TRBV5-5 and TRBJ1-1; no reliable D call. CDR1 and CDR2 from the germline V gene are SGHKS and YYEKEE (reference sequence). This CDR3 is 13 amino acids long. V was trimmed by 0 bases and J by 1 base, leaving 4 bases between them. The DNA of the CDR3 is TGTGCCAGCAGCTTGGAACCGAACACTGAAGCTTTCTTT. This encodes CASSLEPNTEAFF.

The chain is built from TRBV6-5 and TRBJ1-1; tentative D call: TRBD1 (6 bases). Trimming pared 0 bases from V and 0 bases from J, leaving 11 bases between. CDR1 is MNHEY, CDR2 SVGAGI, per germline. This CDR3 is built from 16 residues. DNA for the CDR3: TGTGCCAGCAGTTACTCACAGGGAATCATGAACACTGAAGCTTTCTTT. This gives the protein CASSYSQGIMNTEAFF.

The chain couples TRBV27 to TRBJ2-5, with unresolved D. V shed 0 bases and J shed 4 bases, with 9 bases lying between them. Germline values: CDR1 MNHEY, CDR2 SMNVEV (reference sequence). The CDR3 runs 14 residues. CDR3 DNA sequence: TGTGCCAGCAGTTTATCATGGGGTGGAGAGACCCAGTACTTC. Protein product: CASSLSWGGETQYF.

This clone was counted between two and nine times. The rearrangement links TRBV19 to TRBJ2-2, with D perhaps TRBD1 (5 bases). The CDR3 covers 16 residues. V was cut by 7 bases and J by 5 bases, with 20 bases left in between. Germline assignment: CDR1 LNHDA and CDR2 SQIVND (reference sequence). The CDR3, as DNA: TGTGCCAGTATCTGGTTAGGGGTTGAATGGACCGGGGAGCTGTTTTTT. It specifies CASIWLGVEWTGELFF.

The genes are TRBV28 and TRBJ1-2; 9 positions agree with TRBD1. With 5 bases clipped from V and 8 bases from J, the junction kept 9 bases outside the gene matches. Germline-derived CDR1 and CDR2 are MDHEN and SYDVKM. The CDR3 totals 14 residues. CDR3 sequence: CASSDPGQGDGYTF. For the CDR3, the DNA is TGTGCCAGCAGTGACCCGGGACAGGGAGACGGCTACACCTTC.

CDR3 bases: TGTGCCAGCAGCAAGGGACAGCCTGGAAACACCATATATTTT. This encodes CASSKGQPGNTIYF. The gene calls are TRBV7-3 and TRBJ1-3, with 7 bases matching TRBD1. Per the germline V gene, CDR1 is SGHTA and CDR2 is FQGTGA. Unmatched junction bases numbered 3, after V lost 5 bases and J lost 2 bases. The CDR3 runs 14 residues. Using reference TRBV7-3 and TRBJ1-3 for the parts outside the CDR3, the full variable domain is GAGVSQTPSNKVTEKGKYVELRCDPISGHTALYWYRQSLGQGPEFLIYFQGTGAADDSGLPNDRFFAVRPEGSVSTLKIQRTERGDSAVYLCASSKGQPGNTIYFGEGSWLTVV.

The CDR3 sequence is CATSDRGINEQFF. As DNA, the CDR3 is TGTGCCACCAGCGACAGGGGGATCAATGAGCAGTTCTTC. V gene TRBV24-1 combines with J gene TRBJ2-1; 9 nucleotides agree with TRBD1. The germline V gene has CDR1 KGHDR and CDR2 SFDVKD. J lost 6 bases, V lost 7 bases, and 3 bases had no gene match. There are 13 residues in the CDR3.

CDR3 sequence: CASGTSYEQYF. Here the CDR3 DNA reads TGTGCCAGCGGTACTAGCTATGAGCAGTACTTC. The V gene is TRBV2, the J gene TRBJ2-7; possible D gene TRBD2, 6 bases. The CDR3 sequence is 11 residues long. CDR1 and CDR2 (germline): SNHLY, FYNNEI. V was cut by 8 bases and J by 7 bases, with 12 bases left in between. Full variable domain (outside the CDR3, taken from reference TRBV2 and TRBJ2-7): EPEVTQTPSHQVTQMGQEVILRCVPISNHLYFYWYRQILGQKVEFLVSFYNNEISEKSEIFDDQFSVERPDGSNFTLKIRSTKLEDSAMYFCASGTSYEQYFGPGTRLTVT.

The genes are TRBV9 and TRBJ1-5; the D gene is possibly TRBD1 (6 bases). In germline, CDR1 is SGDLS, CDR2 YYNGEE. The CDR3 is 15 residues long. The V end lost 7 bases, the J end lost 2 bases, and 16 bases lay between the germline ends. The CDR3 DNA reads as TGTGCCAGCGGAGGTAATAAGGGGGGCAATCAGCCCCAGCATTTT. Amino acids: CASGGNKGGNQPQHF.

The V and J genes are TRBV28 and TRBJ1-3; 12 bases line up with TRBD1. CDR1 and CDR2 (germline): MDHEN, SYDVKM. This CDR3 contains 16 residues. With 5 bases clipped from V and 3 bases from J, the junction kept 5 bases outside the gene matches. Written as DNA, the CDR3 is TGTGCCAGCAGTGCATGGGACAGGGGGCTTGGAAACACCATATATTTT. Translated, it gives CASSAWDRGLGNTIYF.

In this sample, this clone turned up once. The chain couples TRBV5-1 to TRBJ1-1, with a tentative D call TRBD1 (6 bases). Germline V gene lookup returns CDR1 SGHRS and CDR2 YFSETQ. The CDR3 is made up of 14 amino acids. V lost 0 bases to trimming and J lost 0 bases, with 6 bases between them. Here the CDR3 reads CASSLGQVNTEAFF. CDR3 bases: TGCGCCAGCAGCTTGGGACAGGTGAACACTGAAGCTTTCTTT.

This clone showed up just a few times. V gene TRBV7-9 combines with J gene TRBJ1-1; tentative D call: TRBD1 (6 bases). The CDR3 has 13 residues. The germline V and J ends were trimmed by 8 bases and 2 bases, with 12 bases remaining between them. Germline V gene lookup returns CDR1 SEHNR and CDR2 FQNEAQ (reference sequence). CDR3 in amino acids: CASGGHPNTEAFF. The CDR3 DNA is TGTGCCAGCGGGGGACATCCTAACACTGAAGCTTTCTTT.

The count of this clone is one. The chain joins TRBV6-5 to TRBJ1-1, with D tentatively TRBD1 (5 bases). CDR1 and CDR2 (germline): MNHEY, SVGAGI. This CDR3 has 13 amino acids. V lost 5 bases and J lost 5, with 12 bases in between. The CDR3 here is CASSSDSSTEAFF. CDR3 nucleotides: TGTGCCAGCAGTAGTGACAGTTCTACTGAAGCTTTCTTT.

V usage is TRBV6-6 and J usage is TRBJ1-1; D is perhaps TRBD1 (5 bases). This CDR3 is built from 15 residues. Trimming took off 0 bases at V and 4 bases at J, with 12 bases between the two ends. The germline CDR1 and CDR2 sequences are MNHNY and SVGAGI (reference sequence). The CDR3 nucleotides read TGTGCCAGCAGTTACTCGGGCAGCGGGGGCACTGAAGCTTTCTTT. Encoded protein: CASSYSGSGGTEAFF.

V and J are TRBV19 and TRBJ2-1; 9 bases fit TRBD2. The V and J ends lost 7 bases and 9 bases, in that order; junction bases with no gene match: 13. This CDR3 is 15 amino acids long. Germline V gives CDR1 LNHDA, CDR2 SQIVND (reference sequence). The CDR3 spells CASTPRDSGSLEQFF. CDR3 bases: TGTGCCAGTACCCCCCGGGATAGCGGGAGTCTTGAGCAGTTCTTC.

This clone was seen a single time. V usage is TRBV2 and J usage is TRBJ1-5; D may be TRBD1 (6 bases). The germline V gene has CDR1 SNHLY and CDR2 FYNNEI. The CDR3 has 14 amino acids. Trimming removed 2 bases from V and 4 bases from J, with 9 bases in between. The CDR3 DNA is TGTGCCAGCAGTGAAACAGGGTTTAATCAGCCCCAGCATTTT. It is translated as CASSETGFNQPQHF.

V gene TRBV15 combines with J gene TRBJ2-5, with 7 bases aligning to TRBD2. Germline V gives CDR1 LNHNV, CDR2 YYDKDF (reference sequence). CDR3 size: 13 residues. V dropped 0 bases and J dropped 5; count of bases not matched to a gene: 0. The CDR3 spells CATSRDGRETQYF. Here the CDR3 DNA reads TGTGCCACCAGCAGAGACGGGAGGGAGACCCAGTACTTC.